Presented here are 29 T cell receptor beta chains from one specimen sequenced in a study of blood T cells in healthy people across ages. The authors ran a second PCR of about 6 to 11 cycles using a sample-barcoded 5' primer and a J-beta primer mix. In TCRdb, the 5' RACE reads were re-called with MiXCR into one record per CDR3 protein. The sample shows about 680,000 distinct CDR3 sequences, over 45% of them seen only once. Specimen: blood. The source is a woman aged 55 to 70 in good health.

V gene TRBV27 combines with J gene TRBJ2-5; D tentatively reads TRBD1 or TRBD2 (5 bases each). The CDR3 totals 14 residues. Germline V gene data show CDR1 as MNHEY and CDR2 as SMNVEV (reference sequence). Deletions cut 6 bases from V and 1 base from J, with 12 bases between. The CDR3 DNA sequence: TGTGCCAGCAGGTGGGGACGGGCCCAAGAGACCCAGTACTTC. Amino acids: CASRWGRAQETQYF.

J is TRBJ2-1 and V is TRBV5-1, with 7 bases matching TRBD2. Germline loops: CDR1 SGHRS, CDR2 YFSETQ. The J segment lost 1 base and the V segment lost 1 base, leaving 5 bases of the junction unmatched. This CDR3 comprises 16 residues. CDR3 protein: CASSLSPAGSYNEQFF. CDR3 DNA: TGCGCCAGCAGCTTGTCCCCAGCGGGATCCTACAATGAGCAGTTCTTC. Drawing the rest from reference TRBV5-1 and TRBJ2-1, the complete variable domain is KAGVTQTPRYLIKTRGQQVTLSCSPISGHRSVSWYQQTPGQGLQFLFEYFSETQRNKGNFPGRFSGRQFSNSRSEMNVSTLELGDSALYLCASSLSPAGSYNEQFFGPGTRLTVL.

The J gene is TRBJ2-1, the V gene TRBV15; the D gene is possibly TRBD1 (5 bases). The germline V and J ends were trimmed by 3 bases and 8 bases, with 14 bases remaining between them. Germline lookup yields CDR1 LNHNV and CDR2 YYDKDF (reference sequence). The CDR3 contains 14 residues. The CDR3 protein is CATSRDIGRYEQFF. Written as DNA, the CDR3 is TGTGCCACCAGCAGGGACATTGGTCGGTATGAGCAGTTCTTC.

This clonotype turned up a few times. This chain links TRBV20-1 with TRBJ1-2, with TRBD1 matching 9 bases. This CDR3 comprises 15 residues. V lost 4 bases to trimming and J lost 3 bases; unmatched junction nucleotides: 9. Germline V CDR1 and CDR2: DFQATT, SNEGSKA (reference sequence). Here the CDR3 DNA reads TGCAGTGCTATCATACAGGGGGCTGGGGACTATGGCTACACCTTC. This translates into CSAIIQGAGDYGYTF.

This chain uses TRBV5-1 with TRBJ2-1, with D tentatively TRBD1 or TRBD2 (5 bases each). The ends were cut back, 5 bases at V and 0 bases at J, with 9 bases in the middle. The germline V gene encodes CDR1 SGHRS and CDR2 YFSETQ. The CDR3 extends over 14 amino acids. In DNA form, the CDR3 reads TGCGCCAGCAGACGGGACGGCTCCTACAATGAGCAGTTCTTC. It translates to CASRRDGSYNEQFF.

This chain uses TRBV5-1 with TRBJ2-2, with 7 bases that match TRBD1. There are 15 residues in the CDR3. V lost 4 bases, J lost 4 bases, and 7 bases stayed unmatched. Germline V CDR1 and CDR2: SGHRS, YFSETQ. The CDR3 reads CASSERQGSTGELFF. In nucleotides, the CDR3 is TGCGCCAGCAGCGAGAGACAGGGTAGCACCGGGGAGCTGTTTTTT. The whole variable domain, remainder taken from reference TRBV5-1 and TRBJ2-2, is KAGVTQTPRYLIKTRGQQVTLSCSPISGHRSVSWYQQTPGQGLQFLFEYFSETQRNKGNFPGRFSGRQFSNSRSEMNVSTLELGDSALYLCASSERQGSTGELFFGEGSRLTVL.

This clonotype was counted only a few times. The V and J genes are TRBV20-1 and TRBJ2-3; no clear D gene. The germline gives CDR1 DFQATT, CDR2 SNEGSKA (reference sequence). The CDR3 sequence is 12 residues long. V gave up 5 bases and J gave up 2 bases, with 8 bases separating them. CDR3 nucleotides: TGCAGTGCTCGCTGGCACACAGATACGCAGTATTTT. As protein: CSARWHTDTQYF.

This clonotype was seen only a few times. The V gene is TRBV5-5, the J gene TRBJ1-2, with a weak D call TRBD1 (6 bases). The CDR3 loop spans 13 amino acids. V lost 4 bases and J lost 5, with 12 bases in between. Germline-derived CDR1 and CDR2 are SGHKS and YYEKEE (reference sequence). This CDR3 reads CASSVGQQYGYTF. The CDR3 nucleotides are TGTGCCAGCAGCGTAGGACAGCAATATGGCTACACCTTC.

Only a few counts were recorded for this clonotype. This chain's CDR3 is CASRPDKRPTYEQYF. The CDR3 DNA follows: TGTGCCAGCAGACCAGACAAACGACCAACCTACGAGCAGTACTTC. The V and J genes are TRBV27 and TRBJ2-7, with D uncertain. Trimming removed 6 bases at V and 2 bases at J, with 17 bases between. The V gene's germline CDR1 is MNHEY and CDR2 SMNVEV (reference sequence). CDR3 size: 15 residues.

In its sample, this clonotype was seen many times. The CDR3 region has the DNA TGTGCCAGCTCACCGTCTGTACGCTCCTACGAGCAGTACTTC. Translating it yields CASSPSVRSYEQYF. This sequence joins TRBV18 and TRBJ2-7; D is ambiguous. V was pared by 3 bases and J by 0 bases, with 9 bases between. Germline values: CDR1 KGHSH, CDR2 LQKENI. The CDR3 totals 14 residues. The complete variable domain, with remaining parts taken from reference TRBV18 and TRBJ2-7, reads NAGVMQNPRHLVRRRGQEARLRCSPMKGHSHVYWYRQLPEEGLKFMVYLQKENIIDESGMPKERFSAEFPKEGPSILRIQQVVRGDSAAYFCASSPSVRSYEQYFGPGTRLTVT.

The V and J genes are TRBV24-1 and TRBJ2-3, with 13 bases identical to TRBD2. The CDR3 spans 18 residues. Germline V CDR1 and CDR2: KGHDR, SFDVKD. The J segment lost 4 bases and the V segment lost 4 bases, leaving 10 bases of the junction unmatched. The CDR3 DNA follows: TGTGCCACCAGTGACCCCCCGGGACTAGCGGGACCCCCAGATACGCAGTATTTT. Translation: CATSDPPGLAGPPDTQYF.

J is TRBJ2-1 and V is TRBV28, with 10 positions matching TRBD2. CDR3 length: 16 amino acids. The trim removed 6 bases at V and 0 bases at J, leaving 5 bases unmatched. In germline, CDR1 is MDHEN, CDR2 SYDVKM. CDR3 sequence reads: CASRGLAPNSYNEQFF. The CDR3 region has the DNA TGTGCCAGCAGGGGACTAGCGCCCAACTCCTACAATGAGCAGTTCTTC.

CDR3 region: CASSLSVTSEYQETQYF. CDR3 sequence (DNA): TGTGCCAGCAGCTTATCGGTTACTAGCGAGTATCAAGAGACCCAGTACTTC. The chain joins TRBV5-6 to TRBJ2-5, with TRBD2 identical over 7 bases. Germline-derived CDR1 and CDR2 are SGHDT and YYEEEE. CDR3 length equals 17 residues. The V segment lost 2 bases and the J segment 2 bases; nucleotides outside the gene matches: 12.

The gene calls are TRBV4-2 and TRBJ2-1, with D possibly being TRBD1 (6 bases). From germline, CDR1 is LGHNA and CDR2 YNFKEQ. The CDR3 length is 16 residues. V was cut by 0 bases and J by 8 bases, with 17 bases left in between. The CDR3: CASSQDRRQEADEQFF. DNA for the CDR3: TGTGCCAGCAGCCAAGATCGGAGACAGGAGGCCGATGAGCAGTTCTTC.

The table lists this clonotype with a few counts. The chain is built from TRBV12-3 or TRBV12-4 and TRBJ2-7, with D tentatively TRBD1 or TRBD2 (5 bases each). There are 14 residues in the CDR3. V shed 6 bases and J shed 4 bases, with 16 bases lying between them. The CDR3 DNA sequence: TGTGCCAGCAGCCGTTGGGGACCAAATTACGAGCAGTACTTC. This codes for CASSRWGPNYEQYF.

V usage is TRBV28 and J usage is TRBJ2-1; 8 nucleotides match TRBD2. Looked up from germline, CDR1 is MDHEN and CDR2 is SYDVKM. Trimming cost V 5 bases and J 11 bases; bases outside gene matches: 11. This CDR3 spans 14 amino acids. This CDR3 reads CASSPPREGLKQFF. The CDR3 region has the DNA TGTGCCAGCAGTCCCCCCCGGGAGGGCCTTAAGCAGTTCTTC.

This clonotype was observed a few times. V and J are TRBV5-1 and TRBJ2-7, with D unclear. The CDR3 totals 15 residues. Germline V CDR1 and CDR2: SGHRS, YFSETQ. V shed 0 bases and J shed 2 bases, with 12 bases lying between them. DNA of the CDR3: TGCGCCAGCAGCTTGGGTGGAGTCCCCACCTACGAGCAGTACTTC. It codes for CASSLGGVPTYEQYF. The variable domain in full, completed from reference TRBV5-1 and TRBJ2-7, reads KAGVTQTPRYLIKTRGQQVTLSCSPISGHRSVSWYQQTPGQGLQFLFEYFSETQRNKGNFPGRFSGRQFSNSRSEMNVSTLELGDSALYLCASSLGGVPTYEQYFGPGTRLTVT.

Points on this clonotype: Since a much larger clone is just one base distant, this may be a read error. This CDR3 reads CATSDTVTSGRVDEQFF. In DNA form, the CDR3 reads TGTGCCACCAGTGATACTGTGACTAGCGGGAGGGTCGATGAGCAGTTCTTC. The rearrangement uses TRBV24-1 and TRBJ2-1; 14 bases line up with TRBD2. There are 17 residues in the CDR3. The germline V gene has CDR1 KGHDR and CDR2 SFDVKD. V shed 3 bases, J shed 8 bases, and the junction held 8 bases outside the gene matches.

This chain connects TRBV7-9 to TRBJ2-3; no firm D call. This CDR3 is 13 amino acids long. Trimming stripped 0 bases from V and 4 bases from J, with 5 bases between. CDR1 is SEHNR, CDR2 FQNEAQ, per germline (reference sequence). CDR3 amino acids: CASSLAAADTQYF. CDR3 bases: TGTGCCAGCAGCTTAGCAGCCGCAGATACGCAGTATTTT.

The chain has TRBV29-1 and TRBJ2-3, with D uncertain. The CDR3 sequence is 11 residues long. From germline, CDR1 is SQVTM and CDR2 ANQGSEA. V was shortened by 6 bases and J by 2 bases, with 6 bases between the two germline ends. The CDR3 DNA reads as TGCAGCGTCACTATCACAGATACGCAGTATTTT. It is translated as CSVTITDTQYF.

The J gene is TRBJ2-7, the V gene TRBV6-5; D might be TRBD1 or TRBD2, each matching 5 bases. The V and J ends lost 4 bases and 2 bases respectively, with 15 bases between them. The CDR3 loop spans 15 amino acids. The germline V gene encodes CDR1 MNHEY and CDR2 SVGAGI. CDR3 in amino acids: CASSFDRGPTYEQYF. The CDR3 bases are TGTGCCAGCAGTTTCGATCGGGGACCTACCTACGAGCAGTACTTC.

The rearrangement uses TRBV7-2 and TRBJ1-3; perhaps TRBD1 as D (6 bases). The CDR3 covers 15 residues. Germline V CDR1 and CDR2: SGHTA, FQGNSA. Trimming removed 1 base at V and 4 bases at J, with 11 bases between. The CDR3 here is CASSLVQGFGNTIYF. CDR3 nucleotide sequence: TGTGCCAGCAGCTTAGTACAGGGCTTCGGAAACACCATATATTTT.

The chain recombines TRBV7-9 with TRBJ2-1; either TRBD1 or TRBD2 may fit D (5 bases each). The tail of the sequence fits TRBJ2-7 better, so the J call may be wrong. Germline V gene data show CDR1 as SEHNR and CDR2 as FQNEAQ (reference sequence). The CDR3 contains 13 residues. CDR3 in amino acids: CASSKGRFYEQYF. The DNA for the CDR3 is TGTGCCAGCAGCAAGGGACGCTTTTATGAGCAGTACTTC.

The chain uses TRBV7-2 and TRBJ1-5; D ambiguous. Trimming left V 1 base short and J 14 bases short, with 18 bases between. The CDR3 is 14 amino acids. The V gene's germline CDR1 is SGHTA and CDR2 FQGNSA. In DNA, the CDR3 is TGTGCCAGCAGCTTAGAGTGGGGTGGGAGGGTAAAGCATTTT. It is translated as CASSLEWGGRVKHF.

The chain carries TRBV3-1 and TRBJ1-5; D is perhaps TRBD1 (6 bases). This CDR3 contains 14 residues. Germline assignment: CDR1 LGHDT and CDR2 YNNKEL (reference sequence). V was clipped by 4 bases and J by 6 bases, with 13 bases between them. The CDR3 region is CASSLRQDRQPQHF. The CDR3, as DNA: TGTGCCAGCAGCCTTCGACAGGATCGTCAGCCCCAGCATTTT.

This clonotype was seen a few times. The CDR3 nucleotides read TGCGCCAGCAGCCCCGGACAGGGGGCCCTCGGGGATGAGCAGTTCTTC. This codes for CASSPGQGALGDEQFF. This chain connects TRBV4-3 to TRBJ2-1, with 11 nucleotides matching TRBD1. The length of the CDR3 is 16 residues. With 4 bases clipped from V and 8 bases from J, the junction kept 10 bases outside the gene matches. Germline CDR1 reads LGHNA; CDR2 reads YSLEER.

The rearrangement joins TRBV5-1 to TRBJ2-4, with 8 bases identical to TRBD2. V shed 4 bases and J 13 bases; nucleotides not matched to a gene: 16. The CDR3 has 15 amino acids. Germline-derived CDR1 and CDR2 are SGHRS and YFSETQ. The CDR3 DNA reads TGCGCCAGCAGCGAATACCCGACTAGCGCTGATACGCAGTACTTC. Its translation: CASSEYPTSADTQYF.

The chain is built from TRBV2 and TRBJ1-5; a possible D gene is TRBD1 (5 bases). Germline CDR1 and CDR2: SNHLY and FYNNEI. The germline V and J ends were trimmed by 0 bases and 10 bases, with 16 bases remaining between them. The length of the CDR3 is 15 residues. The chain's CDR3 is CASSEAGRGFRPQHF. The CDR3, as DNA: TGTGCCAGCAGTGAAGCGGGGCGCGGGTTTCGCCCCCAGCATTTT. Full variable domain (outside the CDR3, taken from reference TRBV2 and TRBJ1-5): EPEVTQTPSHQVTQMGQEVILRCVPISNHLYFYWYRQILGQKVEFLVSFYNNEISEKSEIFDDQFSVERPDGSNFTLKIRSTKLEDSAMYFCASSEAGRGFRPQHFGDGTRLSIL.

V and J are TRBV29-1 and TRBJ2-1; 8 bases align to TRBD2. The J call may be incorrect, as the DNA end agrees better with TRBJ2-7. This CDR3 has 18 amino acids. Germline CDR1 and CDR2: SQVTM and ANQGSEA. This chain's CDR3 is CSVGGSLTSGPSYNEQYF. The CDR3 DNA reads as TGCAGCGTTGGGGGGTCCCTTACTAGCGGACCATCCTACAATGAGCAGTACTTC.